Below, one TCR beta chain is given with its context. Its target is not known. The entry originates in a study of graft-versus-host responses after intestinal transplantation. TCRdb keeps only in-frame clones here, not all; method: immunoSEQ multiplex PCR. The data contain about 19,000 clones, approximately 80% of them singletons. Study-level results: Some GvH clones were seen earlier in gut or blood, suggesting intestinal origin.

CDR1 SGDLS and CDR2 YYNGEE come from the germline V gene. V lost 0 bases, J lost 3 bases, and 14 bases lay in between. The CDR3 runs 16 residues. The rearrangement joins TRBV9 to TRBJ2-3, with D maybe TRBD1 (6 bases). The origin of this receptor is a human patient who received an intestinal transplant, so some T cells may come from the graft donor. The sequencing used PBMCs, collected 14 days after transplant. CDR3 amino acids: CASSVDPGDGTDTQYF. In nucleotides, the CDR3 is TGTGCCAGCAGCGTAGACCCAGGGGACGGTACAGATACGCAGTATTTT. The entire variable domain, with the rest obtained from reference TRBV9 and TRBJ2-3, is as follows: DSGVTQTPKHLITATGQRVTLRCSPRSGDLSVYWYQQSLDQGLQFLIQYYNGEERAKGNILERFSAQQFPDLHSELNLSSLELGDSALYFCASSVDPGDGTDTQYFGPGTRLTVL.